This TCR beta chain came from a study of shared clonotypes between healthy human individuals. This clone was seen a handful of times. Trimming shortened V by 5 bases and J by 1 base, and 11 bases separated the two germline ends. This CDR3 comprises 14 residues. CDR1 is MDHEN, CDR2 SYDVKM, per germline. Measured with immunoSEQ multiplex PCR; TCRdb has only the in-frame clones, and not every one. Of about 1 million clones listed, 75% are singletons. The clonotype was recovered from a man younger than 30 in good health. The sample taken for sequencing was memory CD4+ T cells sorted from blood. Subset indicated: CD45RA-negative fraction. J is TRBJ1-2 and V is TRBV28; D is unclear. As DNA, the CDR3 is TGTGCCAGCAGTCCCCCGGGCGGTAACTATGGCTACACCTTC. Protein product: CASSPPGGNYGYTF.